The next 8 T cell receptor beta chains were all read from a single sample in a study of Tregs in tolerant kidney transplant recipients. Only in-frame clones appear in the TCRdb table, and some are missing; sequencing was by immunoSEQ multiplex PCR. This sample has roughly 20,000 clones, with roughly 65% found just once. The antigens for these receptors are not known. The sample consisted of Tregs from blood cultured with allogeneic cells. Receptors originate from a human donor in good health.

V gene TRBV19 combines with J gene TRBJ2-3, with 8 bases fitting TRBD1. Germline CDR1 is LNHDA and CDR2 is SQIVND (reference sequence). The CDR3 totals 14 residues. V gave up 2 bases and J gave up 5 bases; unmatched junction bases: 3. CDR3 DNA: TGTGCCAGTAGTATAATCGGACAGGGAGATACGCAGTATTTT. Its translation is CASSIIGQGDTQYF.

The genes are TRBV19 and TRBJ1-6, with D hard to call. This CDR3 contains 14 residues. Germline CDR1 reads LNHDA; CDR2 reads SQIVND (reference sequence). The V and J ends lost 3 bases and 4 bases respectively, with 7 bases between them. CDR3: CASSMGGYNSPLHF. The CDR3 DNA follows: TGTGCCAGTAGTATGGGAGGGTATAATTCACCCCTCCACTTT.

The V and J genes are TRBV5-1 and TRBJ2-3; D may be TRBD2 (5 bases). The CDR3 has 16 amino acids. V lost 0 bases and J lost 0, with 11 bases in between. Germline-derived CDR1 and CDR2 are SGHRS and YFSETQ. CDR3 sequence reads: CASSLALDSSTDTQYF. In nucleotides, the CDR3 is TGCGCCAGCAGCTTGGCTTTGGACTCGAGCACAGATACGCAGTATTTT.

The count of this clone is one. The gene calls are TRBV5-6 and TRBJ1-2; 7 bases fit TRBD1. The CDR3 has 14 residues. Germline V CDR1 and CDR2: SGHDT, YYEEEE. The J segment lost 1 base and the V segment lost 3 bases, leaving 3 bases of the junction unmatched. CDR3 protein: CASSSYRGNYGYTF. The CDR3 DNA reads TGTGCCAGCAGCTCCTACAGGGGTAACTATGGCTACACCTTC.

This clone has only one observation. V and J are TRBV6-6 and TRBJ2-1; 7 bases map to TRBD2. The germline gives CDR1 MNHNY, CDR2 SVGAGI (reference sequence). The V and J ends lost 2 bases and 4 bases, in that order; junction bases with no gene match: 5. The CDR3 sequence is 15 residues long. The CDR3 coding sequence is TGTGCCAGCAGTTACAGGCTAGCGGCTTACAATGAGCAGTTCTTC. It codes for CASSYRLAAYNEQFF.

This clone was found a few times. V gene TRBV5-5 combines with J gene TRBJ2-3, with D possibly being TRBD1 or TRBD2 (5 bases each). Germline V lookup: CDR1 SGHKS, CDR2 YYEKEE (reference sequence). V dropped 4 bases and J dropped 4 bases, with 19 bases sitting between them. CDR3 length equals 16 residues. CDR3 bases: TGTGCCAGCAGCCCCCTTGGGGGTAGGATTGCAGATACGCAGTATTTT. Translated, it gives CASSPLGGRIADTQYF.

The chain recombines TRBV18 with TRBJ1-2; TRBD1 aligns across 10 bases. CDR1 and CDR2 (germline): KGHSH, LQKENI. The ends lost 1 base at V and 3 bases at J; junction bases unmatched: 11. The CDR3 has 18 residues. CDR3 region: CASSPQGQGVEWYYGYTF. CDR3 coding DNA: TGTGCCAGCTCACCACAAGGACAGGGGGTCGAATGGTACTATGGCTACACCTTC.

This clone is classed as medium-sized. V gene TRBV18 combines with J gene TRBJ1-2; the D gene is possibly TRBD1 (5 bases). Between the trimmed V and J ends, which lost 3 bases and 8 bases, there was a span of 19 bases. The germline V gene has CDR1 KGHSH and CDR2 LQKENI. This CDR3 is 15 amino acids long. The chain's CDR3 is CASSPSGTELWGYTF. CDR3 bases: TGTGCCAGCTCACCCTCCGGGACCGAGCTCTGGGGCTACACCTTC.